This is a list of T cell receptor beta chains from one sample in a study of blood T cell repertoires in COVID-19. TCRdb keeps only in-frame clones here, not all; method: immunoSEQ multiplex PCR. There are under 200,000 clones in the sample; around 80% occur only once, and about 8.3% lies in the top ten. The sample was peripheral blood. The origin of the receptors is a man aged 60 to 69 with acute or convalescent COVID-19. Both conserved end residues are part of each CDR3. D genes are given only for firm matches. Clone size is not always given. Where it is, it says once, few, many or a class for expanded clones.

CASSTTGTGYNEQFF	TGTGCCAGTAGTACTACCGGGACAGGGTACAATGAGCAGTTCTTC	TRBV19	TRBJ2-1	TRBD1	once
CATSPKGVAGGWKSDTQYF	TGTGCCACCAGCCCTAAGGGGGTAGCGGGGGGTTGGAAATCAGATACGCAGTATTTT	TRBV15	TRBJ2-3	TRBD2	NA
CASSLGDINSPLHF	TGCGCCAGCAGCTTGGGGGACATTAATTCACCCCTCCACTTT	TRBV5-1	TRBJ1-6	NA	NA
CASSKTGDVYGYTF	TGTGCCAGCAGTAAGACAGGGGATGTCTATGGCTACACCTTC	TRBV6-5	TRBJ1-2	TRBD1	NA
CASTTGDSPLGTLHF	TGTGCCAGCACCACGGGGGACAGCCCCCTCGGGACCCTCCACTTT	TRBV6-5	TRBJ1-6	TRBD1	NA
CASSLGAVDEQFF	TGTGCCAGCAGCTTGGGGGCAGTCGATGAGCAGTTCTTC	TRBV5-4	TRBJ2-1	NA	once
CASSQVWGDEQFF	TGTGCCAGCAGCCAAGTCTGGGGGGATGAGCAGTTCTTC	TRBV3-1/TRBV3-2	TRBJ2-1	NA	NA
CATSLTGISTGELFF	TGTGCCACCAGCCTAACAGGAATTAGCACCGGGGAGCTGTTTTTT	TRBV24-1	TRBJ2-2	NA	once
CASSPLPDNYGYTF	TGTGCCAGCAGCCCCCTCCCAGATAACTATGGCTACACCTTC	TRBV7-3	TRBJ1-2	NA	NA
CASSPRQGDGDGYTF	TGTGCCAGCAGCCCCCGACAGGGCGATGGGGATGGCTACACCTTC	TRBV9	TRBJ1-2	TRBD1	NA
CATSDLRVETQYF	TGTGCCACCAGTGATTTACGGGTGGAGACCCAGTACTTC	TRBV24-1	TRBJ2-5	NA	NA
CASSITGNNEKLFF	TGTGCCAGTAGTATCACGGGTAATAATGAAAAACTGTTTTTT	TRBV19	TRBJ1-4	NA	NA
CASSSDRGTAYNEQFF	TGTGCCAGCAGCTCGGACAGGGGAACGGCGTACAATGAGCAGTTCTTC	TRBV7-3	TRBJ2-1	TRBD1	NA
CASSPLTSPETQYF	TGTGCCAGCTCACCCTTGACAAGCCCAGAGACCCAGTACTTC	TRBV18	TRBJ2-5	NA	NA
CASSQDVTSGETQYF	TGTGCCAGCAGCCAAGATGTAACCAGCGGGGAGACCCAGTACTTC	TRBV3-1/TRBV3-2	TRBJ2-5	NA	NA
CASSLGQELYEQYF	TGCGCCAGCAGCTTGGGTCAGGAACTCTACGAGCAGTACTTC	TRBV5-1	TRBJ2-7	NA	NA
CASSLGQGYQNIQYF	TGTGCCAGCAGCTTGGGACAGGGGTATCAGAACATTCAGTACTTC	TRBV5-8	TRBJ2-4	TRBD1	NA
CSVEMSRGRGGYEQYF	TGCAGCGTTGAAATGAGTCGGGGGCGCGGGGGATACGAGCAGTACTTC	TRBV29-1	TRBJ2-7	NA	few
CASKGGSSNQPQHF	TGTGCCAGCAAGGGGGGGTCTAGCAATCAGCCCCAGCATTTT	TRBV6-5	TRBJ1-5	NA	few
CASSLRTGSGANVLTF	TGTGCCAGCAGCCTCAGGACAGGCTCAGGGGCCAACGTCCTGACTTTC	TRBV7-2	TRBJ2-6	TRBD1	NA
CASSISGGGYNEQFF	TGTGCCAGCAGCATTAGCGGGGGGGGGTACAATGAGCAGTTCTTC	TRBV7-8	TRBJ2-1	TRBD2	NA
CASSPFSTGDFTGELFF	TGTGCCAGCTCACCCTTTTCGACAGGGGATTTCACCGGGGAGCTGTTTTTT	TRBV18	TRBJ2-2	TRBD1	few
CASSLGHVTPGNTIYF	TGCGCCAGCAGCTTGGGACATGTCACGCCTGGAAACACCATATATTTT	TRBV5-1	TRBJ1-3	NA	NA
CASSFTGRELDTEAFF	TGTGCCAGCAGCTTCACAGGGAGAGAGTTGGACACTGAAGCTTTCTTT	TRBV7-8	TRBJ1-1	NA	NA
CASTHGGQGALGPRGEQFF	TGTGCCAGTACCCACGGGGGACAGGGGGCTCTCGGGCCTAGAGGTGAGCAGTTCTTC	TRBV19	TRBJ2-1	TRBD1	NA
CASSSSTGISYEQYF	TGTGCCAGCAGCTCCTCGACAGGAATTTCCTACGAGCAGTACTTC	TRBV7-8	TRBJ2-7	NA	NA
CASSSRLDILSDTQYF	TGTGCCAGCAGCTCACGACTAGACATTTTGTCAGATACGCAGTATTTT	TRBV7-9	TRBJ2-3	NA	NA
CATSPDSQKETQYF	TGTGCCACCAGTCCGGACAGCCAAAAAGAGACCCAGTACTTC	TRBV24-1	TRBJ2-5	NA	NA
CASSGSSYSYEQYF	TGTGCCAGCAGCGGAAGCTCCTACTCCTACGAGCAGTACTTC	TRBV9	TRBJ2-7	NA	once
CANQGALGGELFF	TGTGCCAATCAGGGGGCTCTGGGCGGGGAGCTGTTTTTT	TRBV7-2	TRBJ2-2	TRBD1	NA
CSVTGTGTTYLTGELFF	TGCAGCGTGACCGGGACAGGAACTACTTACCTCACCGGGGAGCTGTTTTTT	TRBV29-1	TRBJ2-2	TRBD1	NA
CASSDGVLNSPLHF	TGTGCCAGCAGCGACGGGGTTCTTAATTCACCCCTCCACTTT	TRBV9	TRBJ1-6	NA	few
CASSPGQVSIYEQYF	TGTGCCAGTAGTCCTGGACAAGTATCAATCTACGAGCAGTACTTC	TRBV19	TRBJ2-7	NA	NA